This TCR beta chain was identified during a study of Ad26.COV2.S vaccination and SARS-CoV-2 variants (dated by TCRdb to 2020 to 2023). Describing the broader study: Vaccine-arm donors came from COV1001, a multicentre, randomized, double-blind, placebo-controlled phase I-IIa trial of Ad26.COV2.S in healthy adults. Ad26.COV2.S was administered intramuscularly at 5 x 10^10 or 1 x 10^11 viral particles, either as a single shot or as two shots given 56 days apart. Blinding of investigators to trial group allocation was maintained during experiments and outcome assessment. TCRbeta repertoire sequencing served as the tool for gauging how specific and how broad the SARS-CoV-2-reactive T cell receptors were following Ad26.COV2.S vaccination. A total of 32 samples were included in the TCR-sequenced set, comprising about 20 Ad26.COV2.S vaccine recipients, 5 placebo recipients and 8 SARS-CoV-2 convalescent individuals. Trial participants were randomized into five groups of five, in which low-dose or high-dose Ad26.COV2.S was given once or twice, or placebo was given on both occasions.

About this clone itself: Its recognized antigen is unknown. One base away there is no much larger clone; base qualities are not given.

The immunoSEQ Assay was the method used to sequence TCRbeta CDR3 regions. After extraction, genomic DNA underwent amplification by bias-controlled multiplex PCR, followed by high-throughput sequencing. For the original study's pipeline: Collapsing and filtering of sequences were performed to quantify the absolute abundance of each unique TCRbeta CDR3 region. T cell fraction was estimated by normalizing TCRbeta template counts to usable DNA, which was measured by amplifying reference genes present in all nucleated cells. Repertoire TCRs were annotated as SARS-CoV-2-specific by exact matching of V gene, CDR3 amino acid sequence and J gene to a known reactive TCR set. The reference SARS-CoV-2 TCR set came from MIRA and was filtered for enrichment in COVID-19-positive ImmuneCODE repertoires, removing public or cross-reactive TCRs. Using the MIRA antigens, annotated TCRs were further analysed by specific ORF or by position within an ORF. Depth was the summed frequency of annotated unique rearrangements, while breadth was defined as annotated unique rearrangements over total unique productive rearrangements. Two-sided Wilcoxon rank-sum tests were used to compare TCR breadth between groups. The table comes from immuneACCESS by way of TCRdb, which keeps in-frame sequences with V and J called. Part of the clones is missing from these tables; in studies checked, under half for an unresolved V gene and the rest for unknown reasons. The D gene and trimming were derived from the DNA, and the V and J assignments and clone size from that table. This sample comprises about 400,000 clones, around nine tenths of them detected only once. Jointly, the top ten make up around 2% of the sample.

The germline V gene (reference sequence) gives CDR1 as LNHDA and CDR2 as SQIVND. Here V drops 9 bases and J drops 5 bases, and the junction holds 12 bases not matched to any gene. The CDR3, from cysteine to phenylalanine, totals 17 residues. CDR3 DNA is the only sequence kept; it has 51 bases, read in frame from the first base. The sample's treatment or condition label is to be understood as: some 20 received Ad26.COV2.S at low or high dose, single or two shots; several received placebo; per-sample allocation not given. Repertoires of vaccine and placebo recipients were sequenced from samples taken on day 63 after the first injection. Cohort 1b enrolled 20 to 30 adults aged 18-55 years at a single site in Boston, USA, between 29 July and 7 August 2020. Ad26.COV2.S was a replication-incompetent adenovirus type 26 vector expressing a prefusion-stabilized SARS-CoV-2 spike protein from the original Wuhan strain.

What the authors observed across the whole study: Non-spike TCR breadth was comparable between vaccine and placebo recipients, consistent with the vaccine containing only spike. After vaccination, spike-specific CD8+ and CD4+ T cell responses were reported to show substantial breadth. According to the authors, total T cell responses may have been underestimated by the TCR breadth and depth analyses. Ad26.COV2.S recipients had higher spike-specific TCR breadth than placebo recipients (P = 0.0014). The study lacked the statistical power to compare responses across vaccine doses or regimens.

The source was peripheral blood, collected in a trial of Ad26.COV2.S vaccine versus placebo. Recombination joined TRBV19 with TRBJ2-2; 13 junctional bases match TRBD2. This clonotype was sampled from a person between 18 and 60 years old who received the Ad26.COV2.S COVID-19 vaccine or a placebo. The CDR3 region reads CASLIRTSGSITGELFF. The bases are TGTGCCAGCCTAATCCGGACTAGCGGGAGTATTACCGGGGAGCTGTTTTTT.